Shown below are 5 T cell receptor beta chains from a single sample sequenced in a study of post-analysis software for immune sequencing data. Overall study results and limits: Controls had lower frequencies than patients of roughly five TRBV segments, which included TRBV5-6, TRBV5-1 and TRBV20-1.

Built from TCR beta cDNA, the libraries had unique molecular identifiers in them. TCRdb passed the PCR reads through MiXCR, listing each CDR3 protein once. The sample lists 350,000 to 450,000 distinct CDR3 sequences, about a third seen once, with 10% to 15% in the top ten. These receptors are not linked to any known antigen. What was sequenced was blood. The source of these receptors is a girl aged 10-17 years with multiple sclerosis.

This clonotype showed up many times. The chain has TRBV5-5 and TRBJ2-7; 7 bases agree with TRBD1. The CDR3 is 13 residues long. V trimming: 4 bases; J trimming: 5 bases; junction bases outside the gene matches: 6. Per germline, CDR1 SGHKS and CDR2 YYEKEE (reference sequence). CDR3 protein: CASSDRVAHEQYF. For the CDR3, the DNA is TGTGCCAGCAGCGACAGGGTAGCGCACGAGCAGTACTTC.

The V gene is TRBV5-1, the J gene TRBJ2-3, with 10 bases aligning to TRBD1. Trimming at V came to 3 bases and at J to 6 bases, leaving 7 bases not matched to a gene. CDR3 length: 15 residues. Germline CDR1 is SGHRS and CDR2 is YFSETQ. The CDR3 nucleotides read TGCGCCAGCAGCTCGACAGGGGGCGCGTATGATACGCAGTATTTT. Translating gives CASSSTGGAYDTQYF.

This clonotype was counted only a few times. The chain joins TRBV28 to TRBJ1-3; D call uncertain. The length of the CDR3 is 13 residues. Trimming pared 2 bases from V and 2 bases from J, leaving 4 bases between. CDR1 is MDHEN and CDR2 is SYDVKM in the germline V gene. CDR3 DNA sequence: TGTGCCAGCAGTTTAGCCGCTGGAAACACCATATATTTT. Encoded protein: CASSLAAGNTIYF. The full variable domain, its missing parts supplied by reference TRBV28 and TRBJ1-3, is DVKVTQSSRYLVKRTGEKVFLECVQDMDHENMFWYRQDPGLGLRLIYFSYDVKMKEKGDIPEGYSVSREKKERFSLILESASTNQTSMYLCASSLAAGNTIYFGEGSWLTVV.

The CDR3 is CASSQYLERASSSSYNEQFF. CDR3 bases: TGCGCCAGCAGCCAATACTTGGAGCGGGCGTCCTCGAGCTCCTACAATGAGCAGTTCTTC. V usage is TRBV4-1 and J usage is TRBJ2-1, with a possible D match to TRBD2 (6 bases). Germline V gene data show CDR1 as MGHRA and CDR2 as YSYEKL. Between the trimmed V and J ends, which lost 2 bases and 0 bases, there was a span of 23 bases. The CDR3 runs 20 residues.

This clonotype was counted a few times. This chain joins TRBV10-2 and TRBJ2-7, with 9 bases that match TRBD1. Germline assignment: CDR1 WSHSY and CDR2 SAAADI. Trimming took 7 bases from V and 5 from J; bases not matched to a gene: 3. The CDR3 spans 12 residues. The CDR3 protein is CASKGDRDEQYF. As DNA, the CDR3 is TGCGCCAGCAAGGGGGACAGGGACGAGCAGTACTTC.